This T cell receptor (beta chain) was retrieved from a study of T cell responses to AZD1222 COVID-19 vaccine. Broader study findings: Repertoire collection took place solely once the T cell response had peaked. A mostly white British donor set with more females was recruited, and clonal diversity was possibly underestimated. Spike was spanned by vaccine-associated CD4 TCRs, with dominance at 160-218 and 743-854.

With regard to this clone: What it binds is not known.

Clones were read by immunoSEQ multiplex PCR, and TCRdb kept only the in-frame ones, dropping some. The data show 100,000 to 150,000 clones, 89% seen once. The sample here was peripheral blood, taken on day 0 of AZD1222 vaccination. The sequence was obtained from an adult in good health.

CDR3 residues: CASSLVPAGSTDTQYF. CDR3 DNA sequence: TGTGCCAGCAGCTTGGTCCCAGCGGGAAGCACAGATACGCAGTATTTT. V gene TRBV11-2 combines with J gene TRBJ2-3; TRBD2 aligns across 7 bases. CDR3 length: 16 amino acids. The V gene end was trimmed by 3 bases and the J gene end by 0 bases; junction bases not matched to a gene: 6. Germline assignment: CDR1 SGHAT and CDR2 FQNNGV.